This T cell receptor beta chain was profiled in a study of OX40 agonist ivuxolimab in advanced cancers. Study information: Of the participants, 40% had some prior anti-PD-1, anti-PD-L1 or anti-CTLA-4 therapy, which was allowed.

Sequenced by immunoSEQ multiplex PCR; TCRdb stores in-frame clones only, minus some. The sample shows around 77,000 clones, 80% to 95% of them seen only once. Blood got drawn at baseline, again on cycle 4 day 1, and then on cycle 7 day 1. Specimen: CD4+ or CD8+ T cells sorted from blood, collected in a trial of the OX40 agonist ivuxolimab. The sequence was obtained from an adult with an advanced solid tumor such as melanoma, head and neck, liver or kidney cancer.

The CDR3 sequence: CSVASGRAFPEQFF. CDR3 DNA sequence: TGCAGCGTTGCGAGCGGGAGGGCCTTTCCGGAGCAGTTCTTC. The chain carries TRBV29-1 and TRBJ2-1; TRBD2 agrees at 10 bases. Looked up from germline, CDR1 is SQVTM and CDR2 is ANQGSEA. CDR3 length: 14 amino acids. J lost 10 bases, V lost 4 bases, and 10 bases had no gene match.